The T cell receptor (beta chain) described here comes from a study of a mutant IDH1 vaccine in newly diagnosed glioma. The overall study: The first vaccination came 4-6 weeks after radiotherapy alone, or with temozolomide cycles. Held at week 35, visit V12 was the safety follow-up, and visit V13 followed at week 47.

Noted time point: week 35, safety follow-up. In the vaccine, a single dose held 300 ug of the mutant IDH1 20-mer peptide, along with topical imiquimod. At weeks 1, 3, 5, 7, 11, 15, 19 and 23, patients received a vaccination, eight in all. Findings and caveats of the study: Top-clonotype changes in peripheral T cells seemed unrelated to pseudoprogression.

Comment on this clone: Antigen: not known.

Here immunoSEQ multiplex PCR was the method, and the copy in TCRdb shows in-frame clones only, minus some. The table includes around 26,000 clones, over 65% detected once. The sequence was collected from a man aged 25-45 years with glioma. Source: PBMCs, taken from a glioma patient whose treatment included an IDH1 peptide vaccine.

The CDR3 loop is CASSLAQESEQYF. The CDR3 nucleotides read TGTGCCAGCAGCTTAGCGCAGGAAAGCGAGCAGTACTTC. The chain employs TRBV7-6 and TRBJ2-7; no clear D. The V gene's germline CDR1 is SGHVS and CDR2 FNYEAQ. The CDR3 spans 13 residues. V lost 0 bases to trimming and J lost 6 bases, with 9 bases between them.